Below, 7 T cell receptor beta chains from the same sample are listed, as sequenced in a study of cytomegalovirus exposure and HLA in healthy donors. The PCR used 60 Vbeta and 13 Jbeta primers. Only in-frame clones appear in the TCRdb table, and some are missing; sequencing was by immunoSEQ multiplex PCR. This table holds roughly 150,000 clones, more than 75% found once. What was sequenced was PBMCs. These receptors all stem from a male donor in good health and CMV-seronegative.

In its sample, this clone was seen once. V and J are TRBV18 and TRBJ2-5; 7 nucleotides align to TRBD1. The CDR3 spans 14 residues. Germline CDR1 reads KGHSH; CDR2 reads LQKENI. The V gene end was trimmed by 2 bases and the J gene end by 1 base; junction bases not matched to a gene: 1. CDR3 nucleotide sequence: TGTGCCAGCTCACCAAGGACAGGCCAAGAGACCCAGTACTTC. It yields the protein CASSPRTGQETQYF.

The V gene is TRBV6-5, the J gene TRBJ2-7; TRBD1 aligns across 8 bases. This CDR3 has 15 amino acids. Germline V gene lookup returns CDR1 MNHEY and CDR2 SVGAGI. The ends lost 3 bases at V and 6 bases at J; junction bases unmatched: 10. As DNA, the CDR3 is TGTGCCAGCAGTTATTCCTTCGACAGGGGAGGCGAGCAGTACTTC. Residues: CASSYSFDRGGEQYF.

The V gene is TRBV10-1, the J gene TRBJ2-3, with D hard to call. CDR3 length: 13 amino acids. CDR1 and CDR2 (germline): WNHNN, SYGVQD (reference sequence). V was clipped by 4 bases and J by 2 bases, with 7 bases between them. The CDR3 loop is CASSGAHTDTQYF. DNA for the CDR3: TGCGCCAGCAGTGGGGCCCACACAGATACGCAGTATTTT.

This chain links TRBV9 with TRBJ2-7; maybe TRBD1 (5 bases). Germline V gene sequence: CDR1 SGDLS, CDR2 YYNGEE. CDR3 length: 14 residues. V was cut by 0 bases and J by 3 bases, with 10 bases left in between. The CDR3 loop is CASSVGDSFYEQYF. The CDR3 nucleotides read TGTGCCAGCAGCGTAGGTGACAGCTTCTACGAGCAGTACTTC. The full variable domain, rest sourced from reference TRBV9 and TRBJ2-7, is DSGVTQTPKHLITATGQRVTLRCSPRSGDLSVYWYQQSLDQGLQFLIQYYNGEERAKGNILERFSAQQFPDLHSELNLSSLELGDSALYFCASSVGDSFYEQYFGPGTRLTVT.

This clone was seen more than once but under ten times. The V call is TRBV6-1, the J call TRBJ2-7; 11 nucleotides line up with TRBD2. CDR3 size: 17 residues. The germline gives CDR1 MNHNS, CDR2 SASEGT. V trimming: 4 bases; J trimming: 0 bases; junction bases outside the gene matches: 8. CDR3 region: CASSALAGVEGSYEQYF. In DNA, the CDR3 is TGTGCCAGCAGTGCACTAGCGGGAGTTGAGGGCTCCTACGAGCAGTACTTC.

This rearrangement joins TRBV6-1 to TRBJ1-5; TRBD1 aligns across 12 bases. Germline V gene sequence: CDR1 MNHNS, CDR2 SASEGT. The CDR3 covers 15 residues. Trimming at V came to 3 bases and at J to 6 bases, leaving 3 bases not matched to a gene. The CDR3 region is CASSDGTGGGQPQHF. In nucleotides, the CDR3 is TGTGCCAGCAGTGACGGGACAGGGGGCGGTCAGCCCCAGCATTTT.

A single count supports this clone. The gene calls are TRBV6-1 and TRBJ2-5, with D possibly TRBD2 on 5 matching bases. The better agreement between TRBJ2-7 and the DNA end casts doubt on the J call. Germline CDR1 reads MNHNS; CDR2 reads SASEGT. The CDR3 is made up of 14 amino acids. The CDR3 DNA sequence: TGTGCCAGCAGTCGGGATGTAGGGATCGACGAGCAGTACTTC. Its translation: CASSRDVGIDEQYF.